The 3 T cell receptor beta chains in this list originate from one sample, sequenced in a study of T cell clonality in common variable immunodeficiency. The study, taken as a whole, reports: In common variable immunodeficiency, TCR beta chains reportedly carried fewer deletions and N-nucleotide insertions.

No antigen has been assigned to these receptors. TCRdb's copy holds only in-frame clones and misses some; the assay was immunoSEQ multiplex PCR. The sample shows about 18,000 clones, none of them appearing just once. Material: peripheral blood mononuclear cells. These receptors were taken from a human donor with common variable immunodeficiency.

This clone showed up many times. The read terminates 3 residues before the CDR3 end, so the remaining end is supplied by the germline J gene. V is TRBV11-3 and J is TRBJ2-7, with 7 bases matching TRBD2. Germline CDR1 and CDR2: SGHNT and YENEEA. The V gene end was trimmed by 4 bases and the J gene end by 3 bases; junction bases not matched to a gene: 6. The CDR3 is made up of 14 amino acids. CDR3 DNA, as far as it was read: TGTGCCAGCAGCTCCGGGAGCGGGGTCTACGAG. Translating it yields CASSSGSGVYE. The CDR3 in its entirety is CASSSGSGVYEQYF.

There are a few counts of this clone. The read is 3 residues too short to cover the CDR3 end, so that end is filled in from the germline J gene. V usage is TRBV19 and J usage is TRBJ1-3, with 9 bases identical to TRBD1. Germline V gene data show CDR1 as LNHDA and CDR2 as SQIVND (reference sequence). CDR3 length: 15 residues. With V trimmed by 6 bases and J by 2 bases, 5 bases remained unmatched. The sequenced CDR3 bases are TGTGCCAGTAGCCCCCGGGACAGGGCTGGAAACACC. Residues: CASSPRDRAGNT. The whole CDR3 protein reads CASSPRDRAGNTIYF. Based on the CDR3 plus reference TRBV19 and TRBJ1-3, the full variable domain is DGGITQSPKYLFRKEGQNVTLSCEQNLNHDAMYWYRQDPGQGLRLIYYSQIVNDFQKGDIAEGYSVSREKKESFPLTVTSAQKNPTAFYLCASSPRDRAGNTIYFGEGSWLTVV.

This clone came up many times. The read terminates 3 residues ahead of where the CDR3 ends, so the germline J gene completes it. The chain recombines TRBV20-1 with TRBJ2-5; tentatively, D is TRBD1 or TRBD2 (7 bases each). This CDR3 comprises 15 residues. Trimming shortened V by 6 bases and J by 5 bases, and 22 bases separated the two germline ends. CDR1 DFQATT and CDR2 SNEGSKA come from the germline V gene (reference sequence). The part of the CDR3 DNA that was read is TGCAGTGCAGGCCCAGGGGGGAGGGCCCGCGAGACC. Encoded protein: CSAGPGGRARET. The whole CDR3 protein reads CSAGPGGRARETQYF.